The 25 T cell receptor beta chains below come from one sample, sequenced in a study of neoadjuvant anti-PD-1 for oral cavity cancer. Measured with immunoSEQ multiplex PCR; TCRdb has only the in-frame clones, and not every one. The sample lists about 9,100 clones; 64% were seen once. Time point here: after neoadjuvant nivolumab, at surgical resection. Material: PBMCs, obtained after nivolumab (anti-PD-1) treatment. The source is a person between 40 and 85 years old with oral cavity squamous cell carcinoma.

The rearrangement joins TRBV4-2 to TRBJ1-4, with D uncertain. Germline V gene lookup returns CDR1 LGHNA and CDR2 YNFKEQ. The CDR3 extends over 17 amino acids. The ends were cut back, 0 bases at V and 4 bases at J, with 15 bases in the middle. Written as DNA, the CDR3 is TGTGCCAGCAGCCAAGATCTGCGTTACAGCAGTAATGAAAAACTGTTTTTT. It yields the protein CASSQDLRYSSNEKLFF.

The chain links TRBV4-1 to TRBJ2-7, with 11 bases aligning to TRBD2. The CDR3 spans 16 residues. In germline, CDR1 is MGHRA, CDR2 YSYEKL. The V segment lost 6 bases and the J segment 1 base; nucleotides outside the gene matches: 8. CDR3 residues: CASSYTSGGGSYEQYF. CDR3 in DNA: TGCGCCAGCAGTTACACTAGCGGGGGAGGATCCTACGAGCAGTACTTC.

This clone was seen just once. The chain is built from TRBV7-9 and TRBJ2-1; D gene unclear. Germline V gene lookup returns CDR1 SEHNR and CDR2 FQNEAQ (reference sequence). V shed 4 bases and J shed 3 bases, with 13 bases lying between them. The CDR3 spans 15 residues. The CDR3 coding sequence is TGTGCCAGCAGCTCCCAGACCGATTTCTACAATGAGCAGTTCTTC. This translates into CASSSQTDFYNEQFF.

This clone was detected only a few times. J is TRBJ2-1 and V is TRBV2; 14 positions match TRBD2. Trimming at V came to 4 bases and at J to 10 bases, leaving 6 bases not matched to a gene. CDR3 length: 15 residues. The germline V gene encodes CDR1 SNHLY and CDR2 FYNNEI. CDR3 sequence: CASSVTSGGAGEQFF. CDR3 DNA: TGTGCCAGCAGTGTGACTAGCGGGGGGGCAGGAGAGCAGTTCTTC.

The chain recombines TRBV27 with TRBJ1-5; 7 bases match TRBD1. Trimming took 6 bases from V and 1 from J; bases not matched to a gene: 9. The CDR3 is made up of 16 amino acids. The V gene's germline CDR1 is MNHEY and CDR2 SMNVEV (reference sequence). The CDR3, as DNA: TGTGCCAGCAGGGCTGACAGGGCGGCGAGCAATCAGCCCCAGCATTTT. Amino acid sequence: CASRADRAASNQPQHF.

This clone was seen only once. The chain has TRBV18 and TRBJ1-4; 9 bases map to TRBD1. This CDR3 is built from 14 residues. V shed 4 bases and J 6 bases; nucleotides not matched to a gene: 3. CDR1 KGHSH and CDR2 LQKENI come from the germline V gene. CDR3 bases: TGTGCCAGCTCACGGGACAGGGAGTATGAAAAACTGTTTTTT. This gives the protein CASSRDREYEKLFF.

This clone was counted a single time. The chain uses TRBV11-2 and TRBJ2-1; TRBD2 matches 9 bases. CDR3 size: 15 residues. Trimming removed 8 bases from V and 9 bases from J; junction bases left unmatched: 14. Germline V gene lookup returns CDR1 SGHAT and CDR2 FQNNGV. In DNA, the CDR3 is TGTGCCAGCTTAACCTCAGGCGGGAGGGGTGGTGAGCAGTTCTTC. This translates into CASLTSGGRGGEQFF.

The CDR3: CATSRARGGTDTQYF. The CDR3 DNA follows: TGTGCCACCAGCAGAGCAAGGGGAGGCACAGATACGCAGTATTTT. V usage is TRBV15 and J usage is TRBJ2-3; TRBD1 or TRBD2 may be the D gene (5 bases each). CDR3 length equals 15 residues. Germline V gene data show CDR1 as LNHNV and CDR2 as YYDKDF (reference sequence). The ends were cut back, 1 base at V and 1 base at J, with 9 bases in the middle.

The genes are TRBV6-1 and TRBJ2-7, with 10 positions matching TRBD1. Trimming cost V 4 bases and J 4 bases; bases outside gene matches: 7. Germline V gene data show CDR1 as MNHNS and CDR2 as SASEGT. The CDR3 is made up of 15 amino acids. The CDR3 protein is CASSGSGTGEYEQYF. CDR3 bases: TGTGCCAGCAGTGGGTCGGGGACAGGGGAGTACGAGCAGTACTTC.

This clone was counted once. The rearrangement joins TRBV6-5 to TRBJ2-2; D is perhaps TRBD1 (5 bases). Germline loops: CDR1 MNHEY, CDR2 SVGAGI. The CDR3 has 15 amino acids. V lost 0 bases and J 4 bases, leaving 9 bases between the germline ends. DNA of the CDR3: TGTGCCAGCAGTTACTCCAGGGTTAGCACCGGGGAGCTGTTTTTT. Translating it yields CASSYSRVSTGELFF.

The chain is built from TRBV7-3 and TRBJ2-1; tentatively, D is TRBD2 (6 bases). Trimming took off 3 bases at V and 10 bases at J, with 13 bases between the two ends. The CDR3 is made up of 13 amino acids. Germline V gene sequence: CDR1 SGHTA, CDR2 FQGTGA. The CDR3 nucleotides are TGTGCCAGCAGCTTTTCGGGGACTTCCGAGCAGTTCTTC. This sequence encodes CASSFSGTSEQFF.

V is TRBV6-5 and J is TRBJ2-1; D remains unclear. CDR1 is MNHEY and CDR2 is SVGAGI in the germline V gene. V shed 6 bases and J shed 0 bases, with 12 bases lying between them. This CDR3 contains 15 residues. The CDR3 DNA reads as TGTGCCAGCAGATTCCAGGTTAACTCCTACAATGAGCAGTTCTTC. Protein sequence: CASRFQVNSYNEQFF.

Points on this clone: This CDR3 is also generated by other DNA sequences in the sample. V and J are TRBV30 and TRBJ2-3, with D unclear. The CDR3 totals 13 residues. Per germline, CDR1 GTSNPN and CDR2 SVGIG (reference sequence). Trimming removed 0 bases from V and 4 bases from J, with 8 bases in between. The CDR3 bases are TGTGCCTGGAGTGTACGAAGGGCAGATACGCAGTATTTT. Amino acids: CAWSVRRADTQYF.

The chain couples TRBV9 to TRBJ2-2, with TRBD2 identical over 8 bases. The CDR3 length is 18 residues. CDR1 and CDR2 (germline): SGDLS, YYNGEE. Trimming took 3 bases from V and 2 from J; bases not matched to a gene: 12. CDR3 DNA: TGTGCCAGCAGCGCTTCGACTAGCGCCGCACTAAACACCGGGGAGCTGTTTTTT. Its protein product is CASSASTSAALNTGELFF.

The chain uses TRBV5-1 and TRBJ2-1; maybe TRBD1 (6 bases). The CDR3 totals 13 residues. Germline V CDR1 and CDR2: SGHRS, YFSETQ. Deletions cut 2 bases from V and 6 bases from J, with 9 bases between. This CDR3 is CASSLTGLNEQFF. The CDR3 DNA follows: TGCGCCAGCAGCTTAACAGGGCTCAATGAGCAGTTCTTC.

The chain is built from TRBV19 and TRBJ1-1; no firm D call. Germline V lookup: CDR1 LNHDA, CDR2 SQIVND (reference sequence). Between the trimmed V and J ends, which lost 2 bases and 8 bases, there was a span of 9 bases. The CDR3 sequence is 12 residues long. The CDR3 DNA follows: TGTGCCAGTAGTATACGTGGTCGAGAAGCTTTCTTT. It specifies CASSIRGREAFF.

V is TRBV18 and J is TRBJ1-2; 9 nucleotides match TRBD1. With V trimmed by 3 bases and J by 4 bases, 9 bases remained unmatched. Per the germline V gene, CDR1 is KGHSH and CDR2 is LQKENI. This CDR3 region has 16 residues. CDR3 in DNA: TGTGCCAGCTCACCGAACCCGACAGGGGGTGCCTATGGCTACACCTTC. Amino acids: CASSPNPTGGAYGYTF.

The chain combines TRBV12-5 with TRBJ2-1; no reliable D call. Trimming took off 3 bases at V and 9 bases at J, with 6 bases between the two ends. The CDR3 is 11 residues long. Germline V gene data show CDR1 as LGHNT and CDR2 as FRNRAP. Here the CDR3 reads CASGFLSEQFF. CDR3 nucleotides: TGTGCTAGTGGTTTCTTAAGTGAGCAGTTCTTC.

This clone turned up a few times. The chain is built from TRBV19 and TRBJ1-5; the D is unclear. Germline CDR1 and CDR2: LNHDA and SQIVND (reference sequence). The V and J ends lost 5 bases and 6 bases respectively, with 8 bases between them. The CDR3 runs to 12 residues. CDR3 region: CASSPAVQPQHF. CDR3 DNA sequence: TGTGCCAGTAGTCCCGCGGTTCAGCCCCAGCATTTT.

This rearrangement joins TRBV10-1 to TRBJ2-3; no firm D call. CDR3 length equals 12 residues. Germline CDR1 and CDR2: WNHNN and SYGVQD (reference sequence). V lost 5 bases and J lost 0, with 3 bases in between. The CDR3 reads CASSQSTDTQYF. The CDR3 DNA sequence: TGCGCCAGCAGTCAGAGCACAGATACGCAGTATTTT.

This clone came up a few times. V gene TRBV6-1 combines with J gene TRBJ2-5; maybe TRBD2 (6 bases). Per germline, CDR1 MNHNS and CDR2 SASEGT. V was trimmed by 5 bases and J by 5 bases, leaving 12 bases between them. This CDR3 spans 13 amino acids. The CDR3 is CASSLGLRETQYF. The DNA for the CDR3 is TGTGCCAGCAGTCTCGGACTAAGGGAGACCCAGTACTTC.

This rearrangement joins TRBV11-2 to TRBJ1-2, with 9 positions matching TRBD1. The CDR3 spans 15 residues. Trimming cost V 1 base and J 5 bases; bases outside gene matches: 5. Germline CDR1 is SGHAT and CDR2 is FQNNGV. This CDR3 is CASSLASGTGYGYTF. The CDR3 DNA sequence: TGTGCCAGCAGCTTAGCTTCCGGGACAGGGTATGGCTACACCTTC.

The CDR3: CASSPLNEQFF. The CDR3, as DNA: TGTGCCAGCAGTCCATTGAATGAGCAGTTCTTC. The chain uses TRBV6-6 and TRBJ2-1; the D is unclear. Between the trimmed V and J ends, which lost 5 bases and 7 bases, there was a span of 6 bases. Germline V CDR1 and CDR2: MNHNY, SVGAGI (reference sequence). This CDR3 has 11 amino acids.

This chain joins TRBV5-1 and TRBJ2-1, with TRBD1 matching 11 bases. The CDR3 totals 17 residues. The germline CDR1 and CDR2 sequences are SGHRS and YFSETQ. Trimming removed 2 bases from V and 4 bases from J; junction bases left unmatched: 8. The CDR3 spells CASSFSGTGGSYNEQFF. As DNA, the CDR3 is TGCGCCAGCAGCTTTTCCGGGACAGGGGGATCTTACAATGAGCAGTTCTTC.

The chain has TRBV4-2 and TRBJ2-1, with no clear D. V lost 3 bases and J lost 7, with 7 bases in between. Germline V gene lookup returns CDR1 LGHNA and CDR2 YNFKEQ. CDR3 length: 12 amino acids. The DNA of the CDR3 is TGTGCCAGCAGCCATGTTCTAAATGAGCAGTTCTTC. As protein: CASSHVLNEQFF.